This TCR beta chain was obtained from a study of T cell repertoires in cytomegalovirus infection. Study in general: The study used recently identified HLA-C-restricted and well-studied HLA-B-restricted CMV epitopes. A matching HLA type, together with CMV infection, was signaled by public TCR beta signatures. Study outcomes and limitations: The ex vivo response was dominated by HLA-C-restricted CMV-specific TCR beta clonotypes. Of the TCR beta families, the public ones yielded a cumulative frequency that identified carriers of CMV plus the relevant HLA.

TCRdb passed the reads through MiXCR, listing each CDR3 protein once. The table includes under 450,000 distinct CDR3 sequences, approximately 35% detected once. Comments on this clonotype: Its matching antigen is unknown.

The CDR3 has 17 amino acids. Germline V CDR1 and CDR2: MNHNS, SASEGT. Trimming removed 2 bases at V and 0 bases at J, with 13 bases between. The sequence was collected from a human donor in good health (CMV status not recorded). Some clones in this sample may be carry-over from other donors' samples. This material consisted of cultured PBMCs, taken from culture after CMV antigen stimulation. This chain joins TRBV6-1 and TRBJ2-2, with D maybe TRBD2 (5 bases). CDR3 protein: CASSELGLAANTGELFF. CDR3 nucleotide sequence: TGTGCCAGCAGTGAACTAGGACTGGCGGCGAACACCGGGGAGCTGTTTTTT.